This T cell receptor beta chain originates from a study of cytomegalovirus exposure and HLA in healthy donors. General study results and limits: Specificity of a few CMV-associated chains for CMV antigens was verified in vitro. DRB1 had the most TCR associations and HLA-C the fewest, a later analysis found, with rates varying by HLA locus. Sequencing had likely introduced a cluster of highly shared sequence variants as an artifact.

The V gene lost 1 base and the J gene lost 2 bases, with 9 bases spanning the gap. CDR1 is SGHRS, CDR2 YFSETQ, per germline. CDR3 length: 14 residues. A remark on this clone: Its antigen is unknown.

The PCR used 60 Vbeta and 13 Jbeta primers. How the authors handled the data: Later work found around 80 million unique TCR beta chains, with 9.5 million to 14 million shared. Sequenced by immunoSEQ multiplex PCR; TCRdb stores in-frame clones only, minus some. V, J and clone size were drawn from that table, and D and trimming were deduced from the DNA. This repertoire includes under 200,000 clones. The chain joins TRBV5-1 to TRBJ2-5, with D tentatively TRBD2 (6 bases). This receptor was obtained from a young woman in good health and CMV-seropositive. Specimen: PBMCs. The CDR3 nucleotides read TGCGCCAGCAGCTTGACGCGGGGTCAAGAGACCCAGTACTTC. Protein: CASSLTRGQETQYF.